This T cell receptor beta chain is from a study of T cells in Graves' hyperthyroidism and ophthalmopathy. The germline gives CDR1 MNHNS, CDR2 SASEGT. V lost 9 bases and J 9 bases, leaving 29 bases between the germline ends. This CDR3 has 16 amino acids. This clonotype occurred many times. The antigen remains unidentified. Isolation of PBMCs was performed on 8 to 10 ml fresh peripheral blood. RNA transcripts gave rise to amplified TCR beta CDR3 regions. First-round RT-PCR of the TCR CDR3 relied on the HTBI primer set. In TCRdb, the multiplex PCR reads were re-called with MiXCR into one record per CDR3 protein. The profile shows around 350,000 distinct CDR3 sequences, about a fifth of them singletons. General study results and limits: Ophthalmopathy, as predicted by the model, came a median around 7 months after the prediction.

The rearrangement joins TRBV6-1 to TRBJ2-5; D might be TRBD2 (7 bases). This TCR came from a woman aged 18-29 years with Graves' hyperthyroidism. Source material: blood. The CDR3 nucleotides are TGTGCCAGTGCCGCCCGGAGGGGGGGACGGCTAGCTGCCCAGTACTTC. Protein: CASAARRGGRLAAQYF.